Listed below are T cell receptor beta chains from one sample, sequenced in a study of regulatory T cells in long-lasting Graves disease. In TCRdb, the multiplex PCR reads were re-called with MiXCR into one record per CDR3 protein. The sample lists 350,000 to 450,000 distinct CDR3 sequences, roughly 20% occurring once. The starting material was peripheral blood mononuclear cells (PBMCs), obtained when the disease was refractory, from a patient treated with antithyroid drugs. These TCRs come from a middle-aged woman with Graves disease. CDR3s include the opening cysteine and the closing phenylalanine or tryptophan. Fields, in order: J gene, CDR3 length, clone size, V gene, D gene, CDR3 protein, CDR3 DNA. A D gene is named only where the DNA matches it firmly. The size of a clone is reported for some rows only, either as once, few or many, or as a class for expanded clones.

J gene: TRBJ2-7; CDR3 length: 14; clone size: many; V gene: TRBV2; D gene: NA; CDR3 protein: CASKNRVYTYEQYF; CDR3 DNA: TGTGCCAGTAAAAACAGGGTCTATACCTACGAGCAGTACTTC
J gene: TRBJ2-5; CDR3 length: 13; clone size: NA; V gene: TRBV7-3; D gene: NA; CDR3 protein: CASSFTTGETQYF; CDR3 DNA: TGTGCCAGCAGCTTCACGACTGGGGAGACCCAGTACTTC
J gene: TRBJ2-7; CDR3 length: 15; clone size: NA; V gene: TRBV5-1; D gene: NA; CDR3 protein: CASSLDWRGTYEQYF; CDR3 DNA: TGCGCCAGCAGCTTGGATTGGCGGGGAACCTACGAGCAGTACTTC
J gene: TRBJ2-2; CDR3 length: 17; clone size: many; V gene: TRBV6-1; D gene: NA; CDR3 protein: CASSEKRPSLPTGELFF; CDR3 DNA: TGTGCCAGCAGTGAAAAGCGGCCCAGCCTACCCACCGGGGAGCTGTTTTTT
J gene: TRBJ1-1; CDR3 length: 12; clone size: NA; V gene: TRBV12-3/TRBV12-4; D gene: NA; CDR3 protein: CASSPVKVVAFF; CDR3 DNA: TGTGCCAGCAGCCCCGTAAAGGTGGTGGCTTTCTTT
J gene: TRBJ2-7; CDR3 length: 9; clone size: many; V gene: TRBV20-1; D gene: NA; CDR3 protein: CSASVEQYF; CDR3 DNA: TGCAGTGCTTCAGTCGAGCAGTACTTC
J gene: TRBJ1-1; CDR3 length: 14; clone size: NA; V gene: TRBV5-5; D gene: NA; CDR3 protein: CASSLAGAPVQAFF; CDR3 DNA: TGTGCCAGCAGCTTGGCCGGGGCGCCGGTTCAAGCTTTCTTT
J gene: TRBJ2-5; CDR3 length: 12; clone size: many; V gene: TRBV28; D gene: TRBD2; CDR3 protein: CASGAGEITQYF; CDR3 DNA: TGTGCCAGCGGGGCGGGAGAGATAACCCAGTACTTC
J gene: TRBJ1-5; CDR3 length: 14; clone size: few; V gene: TRBV3-1; D gene: NA; CDR3 protein: CASSQELLATPQHF; CDR3 DNA: TGTGCCAGCAGCCAAGAACTCTTAGCTACGCCCCAGCATTTT
J gene: TRBJ1-2; CDR3 length: 16; clone size: many; V gene: TRBV2; D gene: NA; CDR3 protein: CASSYNNYVSNYGYTF; CDR3 DNA: TGTGCCAGCAGTTATAACAACTATGTCAGCAACTATGGCTACACCTTC
J gene: TRBJ2-2; CDR3 length: 15; clone size: many; V gene: TRBV9; D gene: TRBD2; CDR3 protein: CASSGGLAGSGELFF; CDR3 DNA: TGTGCCAGCAGCGGGGGACTAGCGGGTTCCGGGGAGCTGTTTTTT
J gene: TRBJ2-7; CDR3 length: 14; clone size: many; V gene: TRBV28; D gene: TRBD2; CDR3 protein: CASSKAGGTYEQYF; CDR3 DNA: TGTGCCAGCAGTAAAGCGGGAGGAACCTACGAGCAGTACTTC
J gene: TRBJ2-7; CDR3 length: 14; clone size: NA; V gene: TRBV7-9; D gene: NA; CDR3 protein: CASSFPGHSYEQYF; CDR3 DNA: TGTGCCAGCAGCTTTCCGGGACACTCCTACGAGCAGTACTTC
J gene: TRBJ2-2; CDR3 length: 14; clone size: few; V gene: TRBV6-1; D gene: NA; CDR3 protein: CASSEGFPNGELFF; CDR3 DNA: TGTGCCAGCAGTGAAGGATTTCCCAATGGGGAGCTGTTTTTT
J gene: TRBJ1-4; CDR3 length: 19; clone size: NA; V gene: TRBV11-2; D gene: NA; CDR3 protein: CAGSLLGGDSRGTNEKLFF; CDR3 DNA: TGTGCCGGCAGCTTATTGGGGGGGGACTCCCGTGGAACTAATGAAAAACTGTTTTTT
J gene: TRBJ2-7; CDR3 length: 13; clone size: many; V gene: TRBV12-3/TRBV12-4; D gene: NA; CDR3 protein: CASSLPPRYEQYF; CDR3 DNA: TGTGCCAGCAGTTTACCCCCCAGGTACGAGCAGTACTTC
J gene: TRBJ1-2; CDR3 length: 13; clone size: many; V gene: TRBV20-1; D gene: NA; CDR3 protein: CSAREGAQYGYTF; CDR3 DNA: TGCAGTGCTAGAGAGGGGGCTCAGTATGGCTACACCTTC
J gene: TRBJ2-4; CDR3 length: 17; clone size: NA; V gene: TRBV14; D gene: TRBD1; CDR3 protein: CASSQGHKDRYQNIQYF; CDR3 DNA: TGTGCCAGCAGCCAAGGACACAAGGACAGGTACCAAAACATTCAGTACTTC
J gene: TRBJ1-5; CDR3 length: 15; clone size: few; V gene: TRBV4-1; D gene: TRBD1; CDR3 protein: CASSQGTGYNQPQHF; CDR3 DNA: TGCGCCAGCAGCCAAGGGACAGGGTACAATCAGCCCCAGCATTTT
J gene: TRBJ1-6; CDR3 length: 17; clone size: many; V gene: TRBV28; D gene: NA; CDR3 protein: CASRGLRPGTIGAPLHF; CDR3 DNA: TGTGCCAGCAGAGGGCTAAGGCCGGGGACTATTGGGGCACCCCTCCACTTT
J gene: TRBJ1-2; CDR3 length: 13; clone size: many; V gene: TRBV20-1; D gene: NA; CDR3 protein: CSAPLDVQLGDTF; CDR3 DNA: TGCAGTGCTCCCTTGGACGTCCAACTTGGCGACACCTTC
J gene: TRBJ2-7; CDR3 length: 14; clone size: many; V gene: TRBV19; D gene: TRBD2; CDR3 protein: CASSGASGSYEQYF; CDR3 DNA: TGTGCCAGTAGTGGGGCTAGCGGGAGCTACGAGCAGTACTTC
J gene: TRBJ1-6; CDR3 length: 16; clone size: few; V gene: TRBV7-2; D gene: NA; CDR3 protein: CASSLGDGFGFGPLHF; CDR3 DNA: TGTGCCAGCAGCTTAGGGGATGGGTTTGGCTTCGGACCCCTCCACTTT
J gene: TRBJ2-3; CDR3 length: 13; clone size: few; V gene: TRBV7-9; D gene: NA; CDR3 protein: CASSLGATDTQYF; CDR3 DNA: TGTGCCAGCAGCTTGGGGGCCACAGATACGCAGTATTTT
J gene: TRBJ1-5; CDR3 length: 14; clone size: few; V gene: TRBV5-5; D gene: NA; CDR3 protein: CASSPTGLGQPQHF; CDR3 DNA: TGTGCCAGCAGCCCTACAGGGCTGGGACAGCCCCAGCATTTT
J gene: TRBJ2-5; CDR3 length: 13; clone size: many; V gene: TRBV15; D gene: NA; CDR3 protein: CATSRDKRRVQYF; CDR3 DNA: TGTGCCACCAGCAGAGATAAACGTCGGGTCCAGTACTTC
J gene: TRBJ2-5; CDR3 length: 15; clone size: NA; V gene: TRBV28; D gene: TRBD2; CDR3 protein: CASRVSGRAQETQYF; CDR3 DNA: TGTGCCAGCAGGGTTAGCGGGAGGGCGCAAGAGACCCAGTACTTC
J gene: TRBJ2-7; CDR3 length: 14; clone size: many; V gene: TRBV11-2; D gene: NA; CDR3 protein: CASSLDYSSYEQYF; CDR3 DNA: TGTGCCAGCAGCTTAGATTACAGCTCCTACGAGCAGTACTTC
J gene: TRBJ1-5; CDR3 length: 15; clone size: many; V gene: TRBV28; D gene: TRBD1; CDR3 protein: CASRPPGQGNQPQHF; CDR3 DNA: TGTGCCAGCAGGCCTCCGGGACAGGGGAATCAGCCCCAGCATTTT
J gene: TRBJ1-4; CDR3 length: 17; clone size: NA; V gene: TRBV2; D gene: NA; CDR3 protein: CASSEPMGAATNEKLFF; CDR3 DNA: TGTGCCAGCAGTGAACCCATGGGGGCAGCAACTAATGAAAAACTGTTTTTT
J gene: TRBJ1-1; CDR3 length: 14; clone size: NA; V gene: TRBV9; D gene: TRBD1; CDR3 protein: CASSVAGDSLEAFF; CDR3 DNA: TGTGCCAGCAGCGTAGCAGGGGACAGCCTAGAAGCTTTCTTT
J gene: TRBJ2-2; CDR3 length: 13; clone size: many; V gene: TRBV28; D gene: NA; CDR3 protein: CASSLSLTGELFF; CDR3 DNA: TGTGCCAGCAGTCTGAGCCTCACCGGGGAGCTGTTTTTT
J gene: TRBJ1-5; CDR3 length: 15; clone size: once; V gene: TRBV25-1; D gene: NA; CDR3 protein: CASQGLGNSNQPQHF; CDR3 DNA: TGTGCCAGCCAGGGACTGGGTAATAGCAATCAGCCCCAGCATTTT
J gene: TRBJ1-2; CDR3 length: 13; clone size: many; V gene: TRBV11-2; D gene: NA; CDR3 protein: CASSSIGRYGYTF; CDR3 DNA: TGTGCCAGCAGCTCCATAGGAAGATATGGCTACACCTTC
J gene: TRBJ2-5; CDR3 length: 15; clone size: many; V gene: TRBV9; D gene: NA; CDR3 protein: CASSPGGGGQETQYF; CDR3 DNA: TGTGCCAGCAGCCCCGGAGGGGGGGGCCAAGAGACCCAGTACTTC
J gene: TRBJ2-5; CDR3 length: 14; clone size: many; V gene: TRBV12-3/TRBV12-4; D gene: NA; CDR3 protein: CASSLRRRQETQYF; CDR3 DNA: TGTGCCAGCAGTTTAAGACGGAGACAAGAGACCCAGTACTTC
J gene: TRBJ1-1; CDR3 length: 15; clone size: many; V gene: TRBV11-2; D gene: TRBD1; CDR3 protein: CASSHNRGKNTEAFF; CDR3 DNA: TGTGCCAGCAGCCATAACAGGGGGAAGAACACTGAAGCTTTCTTT
J gene: TRBJ1-4; CDR3 length: 18; clone size: many; V gene: TRBV7-9; D gene: NA; CDR3 protein: CASSLAPDRLATNEKLFF; CDR3 DNA: TGTGCCAGCAGCTTAGCCCCGGACAGACTAGCAACTAATGAAAAACTGTTTTTT
J gene: TRBJ2-5; CDR3 length: 14; clone size: NA; V gene: TRBV5-1; D gene: NA; CDR3 protein: CASSLVVAKETQYF; CDR3 DNA: TGCGCCAGCAGCTTGGTAGTGGCGAAAGAGACCCAGTACTTC
J gene: TRBJ2-7; CDR3 length: 15; clone size: NA; V gene: TRBV7-9; D gene: NA; CDR3 protein: CVSSPRTSGAYEQYF; CDR3 DNA: TGTGTCAGCAGCCCACGTACGTCGGGAGCCTACGAGCAGTACTTC
J gene: TRBJ2-5; CDR3 length: 15; clone size: few; V gene: TRBV5-4; D gene: NA; CDR3 protein: CASSLGGGRGETQYF; CDR3 DNA: TGTGCCAGCAGCTTGGGAGGGGGGCGCGGGGAGACCCAGTACTTC
J gene: TRBJ2-7; CDR3 length: 14; clone size: NA; V gene: TRBV28; D gene: NA; CDR3 protein: CAIRRSLSSYEQYF; CDR3 DNA: TGTGCTATCAGGCGCAGCCTTTCATCCTACGAGCAGTACTTC
J gene: TRBJ2-2; CDR3 length: 15; clone size: few; V gene: TRBV7-7; D gene: TRBD2; CDR3 protein: CASSSRLAQAGELFF; CDR3 DNA: TGTGCTAGCAGCTCTCGACTAGCGCAGGCCGGGGAGCTGTTTTTT